Presented here are 4 T cell receptor beta chains from one specimen sequenced in a study of vaccination and CD4 T cells after COVID-19. An Oncomine TCR Beta short-read assay was used to sequence the DNA from cultured CD4+ T cells. TCRdb recomputed calls from the PCR reads with MiXCR, one row per CDR3 protein. Counted here are about 15,000 distinct CDR3 sequences, 52% occurring once; the ten biggest clones make up approximately 7.8%. The antigens these receptors bind are not known. Specified treatment: roughly 11-day PBMC culture with coronavirus spike peptide pools or control peptides (ViraFEST assay). Input material: CD4+ T cells from blood, cultured in vitro. The receptors come from a human donor who had recovered from COVID-19.

The rearrangement links TRBV29-1 to TRBJ2-1; TRBD2 agrees at 9 bases. The CDR3 spans 16 residues. CDR1 is SQVTM and CDR2 is ANQGSEA in the germline V gene. Trimming cost V 5 bases and J 7 bases; bases outside gene matches: 15. The CDR3 sequence is CSVNMAGGPMRNEQFF. As DNA, the CDR3 is TGCAGCGTTAACATGGCGGGAGGGCCGATGAGAAATGAGCAGTTCTTC.

The CDR3 loop is CSAPQGPNSPLHF. DNA of the CDR3: TGCAGTGCTCCACAGGGACCAAATTCACCCCTCCACTTT. V usage is TRBV20-1 and J usage is TRBJ1-6; tentatively, D is TRBD1 (6 bases). This CDR3 comprises 13 residues. Per the germline V gene, CDR1 is DFQATT and CDR2 is SNEGSKA (reference sequence). The V gene lost 5 bases and the J gene lost 7 bases, with 12 bases spanning the gap.

The chain joins TRBV20-1 to TRBJ2-1; TRBD2 agrees at 10 bases. The trim removed 4 bases at V and 6 bases at J, leaving 6 bases unmatched. CDR3 length: 14 residues. Germline V gene data show CDR1 as DFQATT and CDR2 as SNEGSKA (reference sequence). The CDR3 region is CSATSGSYLNEQFF. CDR3 sequence (DNA): TGCAGTGCTACTAGCGGGAGCTACCTCAATGAGCAGTTCTTC.

The chain links TRBV28 to TRBJ2-6; maybe TRBD2 (5 bases). The V end was cut by 5 bases, the J end by 9 bases, with 8 bases between. Germline V gives CDR1 MDHEN, CDR2 SYDVKM. The CDR3 loop spans 12 amino acids. The CDR3 DNA sequence: TGTGCCAGCAGTACGGAGGTCAACGTCCTGACTTTC. This gives the protein CASSTEVNVLTF. Complete variable domain (other parts from reference TRBV28 and TRBJ2-6): DVKVTQSSRYLVKRTGEKVFLECVQDMDHENMFWYRQDPGLGLRLIYFSYDVKMKEKGDIPEGYSVSREKKERFSLILESASTNQTSMYLCASSTEVNVLTFGAGSRLTVL.